The clone carrying this TCR beta chain was detected ten times or more. This sample was included in a study of T cell repertoires in cytomegalovirus infection. V dropped 1 base and J dropped 1 base, with 13 bases sitting between them. CDR1 SGHVS and CDR2 FQNEAQ come from the germline V gene. This CDR3 has 17 amino acids. One entry per CDR3 protein, called by TCRdb with MiXCR from the reads. The sample lists around 330,000 distinct CDR3 sequences, 17% occurring once. This receptor was identified in a human donor in good health (CMV status not recorded). Some clones in this sample may be carry-over from other donors' samples. The V gene is TRBV7-8, the J gene TRBJ2-2; D is uncertain. Sample: PBMCs. The CDR3 reads CASSLVSGLLNTGELFF. The CDR3 nucleotides read TGTGCCAGCAGCTTAGTCTCTGGGCTATTGAACACCGGGGAGCTGTTTTTT.